The entry that follows covers one TCR beta chain sequence. Its antigen is not known. Reverse transcription of extracted RNA yielded cDNA, which provided the sequencing template. The table came from immunoSEQ multiplex PCR; TCRdb's copy has only in-frame clones and leaves some out. The sample holds a few hundred thousand clones; under 40% are singletons and the top ten take more than 0.4%. Treatment noted: oral pan-JAK inhibitor, 5-10 mg twice daily. It was from alopecia areata patients that lesional scalp punch biopsies and peripheral blood were collected. This specimen comes from a study of CD8+ T cells in alopecia areata. About the study: Treatment of the treated patients consisted of oral tofacitinib, 5 to 10 mg twice daily. Study-wide findings and caveats: One nonresponder leaves baseline CD8+ expansion's link to response uncertain.

Between the trimmed V and J ends, which lost 3 bases and 2 bases, there was a span of 4 bases. Germline CDR1 MNHNS, CDR2 SASEGT. The CDR3 is 13 residues long. This rearrangement joins TRBV6-1 to TRBJ1-4; D gene unclear. The TCR was taken from a human donor with alopecia areata. The sequencing used CD4+ T cells sorted from blood, collected between weeks 30 and 35, from a patient treated with tofacitinib. CDR3 nucleotide sequence: TGTGCCAGCAGTGATACGACTAATGAAAAACTGTTTTTT. Translation gives CASSDTTNEKLFF.